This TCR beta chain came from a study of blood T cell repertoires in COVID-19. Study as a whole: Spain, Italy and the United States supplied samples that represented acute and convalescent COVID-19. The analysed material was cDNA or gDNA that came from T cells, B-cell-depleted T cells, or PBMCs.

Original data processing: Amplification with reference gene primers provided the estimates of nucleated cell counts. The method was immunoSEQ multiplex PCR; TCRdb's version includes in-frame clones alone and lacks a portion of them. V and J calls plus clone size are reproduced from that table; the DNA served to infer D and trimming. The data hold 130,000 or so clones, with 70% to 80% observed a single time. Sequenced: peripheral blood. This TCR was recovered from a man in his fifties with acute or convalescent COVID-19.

This chain's CDR3 is CATSVQGASSPLHF. CDR3 DNA sequence: TGTGCCACCAGTGTGCAGGGGGCGAGTTCACCCCTCCACTTT. This chain links TRBV24-1 with TRBJ1-6; 8 positions match TRBD1. This CDR3 is 14 amino acids long. From germline, CDR1 is KGHDR and CDR2 SFDVKD. Trimming took 5 bases from V and 9 from J; bases not matched to a gene: 5.